A single sample gave rise to the 4 T cell receptor beta chains below, sequenced in a study of CD4 T cells in relation to SARS-CoV-2 and coronaviruses. These receptors have no known antigen. This table comes from immunoSEQ multiplex PCR, and its TCRdb copy is limited to in-frame clones, with some not included. The sample gives 18,000 or so clones, 78% of which show up once; approximately 19% is in the top ten. Before the COVID-19 pandemic, during about 2011-2019, CD4+ T cells were taken from unexposed donors. After 10 to 11 days of culture, CD4+ T cells were isolated. What was sequenced was CD4+ T cells from PBMCs, cultured in vitro. These receptor sequences come from a human donor in good health.

The J gene is TRBJ2-1, the V gene TRBV10-3; 12 nucleotides match TRBD2. The CDR3 contains 15 residues. V lost 2 bases to trimming and J lost 9 bases; unmatched junction nucleotides: 5. Germline lookup yields CDR1 ENHRY and CDR2 SYGVKD. CDR3 nucleotide sequence: TGTGCCATCAGTGAGGTGGCTAGCGGGAGGGGTGAGCAGTTCTTC. This gives the protein CAISEVASGRGEQFF.

The chain uses TRBV5-3 and TRBJ1-5; D might be TRBD1 (5 bases). TRBV5-3 belongs to the ORF category, with a function that is uncertain. Trimming left V 10 bases short and J 3 bases short, with 14 bases between. This CDR3 has 13 amino acids. The chain's CDR3 is CAWVGRLNQPQHF. In nucleotides, the CDR3 is TGTGCCTGGGTGGGACGGCTCAATCAGCCCCAGCATTTT.

This sequence joins TRBV5-1 and TRBJ1-6, with 10 bases fitting TRBD1. The CDR3 loop spans 17 amino acids. Trimming removed 0 bases from V and 6 bases from J; junction bases left unmatched: 6. From germline, CDR1 is SGHRS and CDR2 YFSETQ. CDR3 nucleotides: TGCGCCAGCAGCTTGGAAAGACAGGGGGCGATTAATTCACCCCTCCACTTT. As protein: CASSLERQGAINSPLHF.

V is TRBV28 and J is TRBJ2-1; a possible D gene is TRBD2 (6 bases). Per germline, CDR1 MDHEN and CDR2 SYDVKM. This CDR3 is built from 14 residues. Trimming removed 2 bases at V and 5 bases at J, with 10 bases between. CDR3 sequence: CASSLHSGDNEQFF. As DNA, the CDR3 is TGTGCCAGCAGTTTACACTCGGGAGACAATGAGCAGTTCTTC.